This T cell receptor beta chain is from a study of blood T cells in healthy people across ages. CDR1 and CDR2 from the germline V gene are KGHSH and LQKENI. The CDR3 runs to 16 residues. Trimming pared 0 bases from V and 7 bases from J, leaving 15 bases between. The second PCR ran roughly 7 to 11 cycles with a sample-barcoded 5' primer and J-beta primers. TCRdb reprocessed the 5' RACE reads via MiXCR and lists one record per CDR3 protein. The table records approximately 850,000 distinct CDR3 sequences, 40% to 50% of them present only once. The sequenced material came from blood. The sequence was collected from a man aged 60 to 75 in good health. This chain joins TRBV18 and TRBJ1-4; tentative D call: TRBD1 (5 bases). The DNA of the CDR3 is TGTGCCAGCTCACCACCGGGGCAGAGGGGCCTTGAAAAACTGTTTTTT. Translated: CASSPPGQRGLEKLFF. Full variable domain (outside the CDR3, taken from reference TRBV18 and TRBJ1-4): NAGVMQNPRHLVRRRGQEARLRCSPMKGHSHVYWYRQLPEEGLKFMVYLQKENIIDESGMPKERFSAEFPKEGPSILRIQQVVRGDSAAYFCASSPPGQRGLEKLFFGSGTQLSVL.